Following are 20 T cell receptor beta chains from one sample sequenced in a study of beta chain features in type 1 diabetes. Study-level points and caveats: Moderate yet significant TCRB CDR3 shortening was seen in Type 1 diabetes patients in all four CD4+ subsets.

Antigens for these TCRs are unknown. As every portion of the isolated RNA was reverse transcribed, the sequencing read expressed TCRB transcripts. This table comes from immunoSEQ multiplex PCR, and its TCRdb copy is limited to in-frame clones, with some not included. The repertoire holds around 240,000 clones, with roughly 17% as singletons. Source material: naive CD4+ T cells from blood. The origin of the receptors is a young man with type 1 diabetes.

The chain is built from TRBV30 and TRBJ2-7; D is perhaps TRBD1 or TRBD2 (5 bases each). Germline loops: CDR1 GTSNPN, CDR2 SVGIG (reference sequence). Between the trimmed V and J ends, which lost 2 bases and 4 bases, there was a span of 9 bases. This CDR3 spans 12 amino acids. In DNA, the CDR3 is TGTGCCTGGAGTTGGGACCGATACGAGCAGTACTTC. Protein sequence: CAWSWDRYEQYF.

This chain uses TRBV4-3 with TRBJ1-5, with a tentative D call TRBD1 (5 bases). This CDR3 region has 14 residues. V was trimmed by 4 bases and J by 7 bases, leaving 14 bases between them. The germline gives CDR1 LGHNA, CDR2 YSLEER. DNA of the CDR3: TGCGCCAGCAGCCTTCGGGTGGGGACCCAGCCCCAGCATTTT. It encodes CASSLRVGTQPQHF.

In its sample, this clone was seen a few times. The CDR3 spells CASSKSSGASYNEQFF. Written as DNA, the CDR3 is TGTGCCAGCAGCAAGAGTAGCGGGGCATCCTACAATGAGCAGTTCTTC. The J gene is TRBJ2-1, the V gene TRBV21-1; the DNA was not compared with TRBD2, the D call given in the table. TRBV21-1 is described as a pseudogene. This CDR3 spans 16 amino acids.

This clone was detected a few times. This chain links TRBV9 with TRBJ2-5; no clear D gene. Germline CDR1 reads SGDLS; CDR2 reads YYNGEE. V shed 0 bases and J shed 3 bases, with 9 bases lying between them. The CDR3 covers 14 residues. In nucleotides, the CDR3 is TGTGCCAGCAGCGTAGCTAGTCGGGAAGAGACCCAGTACTTC. The encoded protein is CASSVASREETQYF.

V usage is TRBV25-1 and J usage is TRBJ1-4, with D possibly TRBD1 on 6 matching bases. CDR3 length: 15 amino acids. Germline V gene lookup returns CDR1 MGHDK and CDR2 SYGVNS. Trimming took 6 bases from V and 3 from J, leaving 14 bases between them. For the CDR3, the DNA is TGTGCCAGCAGCGAAGCGGGGGCCTCTAATGAAAAACTGTTTTTT. Translating it yields CASSEAGASNEKLFF.

The chain recombines TRBV5-1 with TRBJ2-7; D unresolved. Germline V gene data show CDR1 as SGHRS and CDR2 as YFSETQ. The V and J ends lost 0 bases and 3 bases respectively, with 13 bases between them. The CDR3 consists of 15 residues. CDR3 nucleotides: TGCGCCAGCAGCTTGGTTACTTCACCGAACTACGAGCAGTACTTC. It translates to CASSLVTSPNYEQYF.

This clone was detected a few times. J is TRBJ1-1 and V is TRBV4-1, with a weak D call TRBD1 (5 bases). The CDR3 runs 14 residues. V was shortened by 6 bases and J by 1 base, with 12 bases between the two germline ends. Germline CDR1 reads MGHRA; CDR2 reads YSYEKL. CDR3 sequence reads: CASRRDGANTEAFF. In nucleotides, the CDR3 is TGCGCCAGCAGGAGGGACGGAGCGAACACTGAAGCTTTCTTT.

This chain connects TRBV29-1 to TRBJ1-1; no firm D call. The CDR3 consists of 13 residues. V gave up 5 bases and J gave up 0 bases, with 10 bases separating them. Germline V gene data show CDR1 as SQVTM and CDR2 as ANQGSEA. CDR3 region: CSVTSLMNTEAFF. For the CDR3, the DNA is TGCAGCGTTACAAGCCTAATGAACACTGAAGCTTTCTTT.

V gene TRBV7-9 combines with J gene TRBJ2-1; 9 nucleotides line up with TRBD2. The CDR3 totals 15 residues. The germline V gene has CDR1 SEHNR and CDR2 FQNEAQ (reference sequence). The J segment lost 3 bases and the V segment lost 1 base, leaving 1 base of the junction unmatched. CDR3 DNA sequence: TGTGCCAGCAGCTTAGGACTAGCGGTCTACAATGAGCAGTTCTTC. Translation: CASSLGLAVYNEQFF. Filled out from reference TRBV7-9 and TRBJ2-1, the complete variable domain reads DTGVSQNPRHKITKRGQNVTFRCDPISEHNRLYWYRQTLGQGPEFLTYFQNEAQLEKSRLLSDRFSAERPKGSFSTLEIQRTEQGDSAMYLCASSLGLAVYNEQFFGPGTRLTVL.

This chain links TRBV5-6 with TRBJ1-5, with D perhaps matching TRBD1 (5 bases). With 1 base removed from V and 3 bases from J, the gap between germline ends came to 11 bases. Per germline, CDR1 SGHDT and CDR2 YYEEEE. CDR3 length: 15 residues. The CDR3 region has the DNA TGTGCCAGCAGCTTGTACAGGCCCCTCAATCAGCCCCAGCATTTT. Protein sequence: CASSLYRPLNQPQHF.

This clone occurred a few times. The CDR3: CASSGTGSNQPQHF. Here the CDR3 DNA reads TGTGCCAGCAGCGGGACAGGGAGCAATCAGCCCCAGCATTTT. The V call is TRBV2, the J call TRBJ1-5, with 9 bases identical to TRBD1. Germline trimming cut 6 bases from V and 1 base from J; bases unmatched to any gene: 1. The CDR3 runs to 14 residues. From germline, CDR1 is SNHLY and CDR2 FYNNEI.

V and J are TRBV29-1 and TRBJ2-6; D is perhaps TRBD2 (5 bases). V lost 4 bases to trimming and J lost 0 bases, with 10 bases between them. Germline CDR1 SQVTM, CDR2 ANQGSEA. This CDR3 is 15 amino acids long. The CDR3 reads CSVALGVSGANVLTF. The CDR3 DNA follows: TGCAGCGTTGCTCTCGGGGTCTCTGGGGCCAACGTCCTGACTTTC.

This sequence joins TRBV5-6 and TRBJ1-5; the D gene is possibly TRBD1 (6 bases). There are 15 residues in the CDR3. Trimming took 1 base from V and 1 from J, leaving 9 bases between them. Germline CDR1 SGHDT, CDR2 YYEEEE. The CDR3 DNA follows: TGTGCCAGCAGCTTGTGGGGGCACAGCAATCAGCCCCAGCATTTT. It specifies CASSLWGHSNQPQHF.

This clone appeared a few times. The J gene is TRBJ2-2, the V gene TRBV7-9, with D perhaps matching TRBD2 (6 bases). Germline V gene lookup returns CDR1 SEHNR and CDR2 FQNEAQ (reference sequence). V dropped 3 bases and J dropped 0 bases, with 11 bases sitting between them. The length of the CDR3 is 16 residues. CDR3 sequence (DNA): TGTGCCAGCAGCTTGCCGGGACTTTCGAACACCGGGGAGCTGTTTTTT. Translation gives CASSLPGLSNTGELFF.

This clone turned up a few times. V is TRBV13 and J is TRBJ2-7; D is ambiguous. The CDR3 runs to 16 residues. Trimming removed 5 bases from V and 0 bases from J, with 17 bases in between. Germline V gives CDR1 PRHDT, CDR2 FYEKMQ (reference sequence). The CDR3 DNA follows: TGTGCCAGCAGCCCCCTTGGGCTCCGGAGCTCCTACGAGCAGTACTTC. Amino acids: CASSPLGLRSSYEQYF. Full variable domain (rest looked up from reference TRBV13 and TRBJ2-7): AAGVIQSPRHLIKEKRETATLKCYPIPRHDTVYWYQQGPGQDPQFLISFYEKMQSDKGSIPDRFSAQQFSDYHSELNMSSLELGDSALYFCASSPLGLRSSYEQYFGPGTRLTVT.

This clone appeared a few times. The chain uses TRBV29-1 and TRBJ1-1; no reliable D call. The germline V gene has CDR1 SQVTM and CDR2 ANQGSEA. This CDR3 has 13 amino acids. The CDR3 protein is CSVHSRLGGWAFF. CDR3 in DNA: TGCAGTGTCCATTCTCGTCTAGGTGGTTGGGCTTTCTTT.

This chain joins TRBV7-8 and TRBJ2-1; TRBD1 matches 8 bases. Trimming took 5 bases from V and 4 from J; bases not matched to a gene: 7. Per germline, CDR1 SGHVS and CDR2 FQNEAQ. The CDR3 is 15 amino acids. This chain's CDR3 is CASSLTGVRYNEQFF. In DNA form, the CDR3 reads TGTGCCAGCAGCCTGACAGGGGTCAGATACAATGAGCAGTTCTTC. Full variable domain (missing parts from reference TRBV7-8 and TRBJ2-1): GAGVSQSPRYKVAKRGQDVALRCDPISGHVSLFWYQQALGQGPEFLTYFQNEAQLDKSGLPSDRFFAERPEGSVSTLKIQRTQQEDSAVYLCASSLTGVRYNEQFFGPGTRLTVL.

This clone was detected a few times. This rearrangement joins TRBV14 to TRBJ2-7; D not resolved. V dropped 0 bases and J dropped 5 bases, with 17 bases sitting between them. The germline gives CDR1 SGHDN, CDR2 FVKESK. The CDR3 extends over 16 amino acids. CDR3 in amino acids: CASSQDWAVAQDEQYF. DNA of the CDR3: TGTGCCAGCAGCCAAGATTGGGCGGTTGCCCAAGACGAGCAGTACTTC.

This clone has only a few counts. Other DNA sequences from this sample encode an identical CDR3 as well. The chain uses TRBV29-1 and TRBJ2-3; 8 nucleotides agree with TRBD2. Trimming cost V 4 bases and J 2 bases; bases outside gene matches: 2. The CDR3 contains 13 residues. Germline CDR1 SQVTM, CDR2 ANQGSEA. CDR3 bases: TGCAGCGTTGGTGGACTAGCCACAGATACGCAGTATTTT. Translation: CSVGGLATDTQYF.

This rearrangement joins TRBV5-1 to TRBJ2-3; 8 bases map to TRBD1. The CDR3 consists of 15 residues. Germline V lookup: CDR1 SGHRS, CDR2 YFSETQ. After removal of 4 bases from V and 5 bases from J, the junction contained 9 bases not matched to a gene. CDR3 nucleotide sequence: TGCGCCAGCAGCCAATCAGGGGGCCGAGGAGATACGCAGTATTTT. This gives the protein CASSQSGGRGDTQYF.